These 13 T cell receptor beta chains were sequenced from one sample in a study of blood T cell repertoires in COVID-19. The table came from immunoSEQ multiplex PCR; TCRdb's copy has only in-frame clones and leaves some out. The data contain under 170,000 clones, roughly 84% of them seen just once; the ten biggest clones take up under 2.5%. The source material was peripheral blood. Receptors originate from a man between 65 and 85 years old with acute or convalescent COVID-19.

This CDR3 is CASSERDRVDQPQHF. CDR3 coding DNA: TGTGCCAGCAGTGAACGGGACAGGGTGGATCAGCCCCAGCATTTT. V usage is TRBV6-1 and J usage is TRBJ1-5, with TRBD1 matching over 9 bases. The CDR3 consists of 15 residues. In germline, CDR1 is MNHNS, CDR2 SASEGT. Trimming removed 2 bases from V and 5 bases from J; junction bases left unmatched: 4.

V and J are TRBV5-1 and TRBJ2-3; D is ambiguous. The germline V and J ends were trimmed by 0 bases and 1 base, with 6 bases remaining between them. Germline lookup yields CDR1 SGHRS and CDR2 YFSETQ. The CDR3 totals 14 residues. The CDR3 loop reads CASSLGHRTDTQYF. The CDR3 coding sequence is TGCGCCAGCAGCTTGGGACATCGCACAGATACGCAGTATTTT.

The chain uses TRBV18 and TRBJ2-2; 8 bases agree with TRBD1. With 0 bases clipped from V and 1 base from J, the junction kept 7 bases outside the gene matches. The CDR3 covers 18 residues. The V gene's germline CDR1 is KGHSH and CDR2 LQKENI. CDR3 amino acids: CASSPPSQGAWNTGELFF. The CDR3 DNA reads as TGTGCCAGCTCACCACCTTCGCAGGGGGCTTGGAACACCGGGGAGCTGTTTTTT.

The chain joins TRBV5-1 to TRBJ2-1, with 8 bases aligning to TRBD2. The germline V gene has CDR1 SGHRS and CDR2 YFSETQ. The V segment lost 0 bases and the J segment 6 bases; nucleotides outside the gene matches: 8. The CDR3 runs 16 residues. CDR3 in amino acids: CASSLEVAGGANEQFF. The CDR3 DNA is TGCGCCAGCAGCTTGGAAGTTGCGGGAGGTGCCAATGAGCAGTTCTTC.

This rearrangement joins TRBV12-3 or TRBV12-4 to TRBJ1-2, with a possible D match to TRBD1 (6 bases). The CDR3 sequence is 13 residues long. The V gene lost 4 bases and the J gene lost 6 bases, with 12 bases spanning the gap. The CDR3 DNA sequence: TGTGCCAGCAGTTCAAACAGGGAACATGGCTACACCTTC. Protein product: CASSSNREHGYTF.

V usage is TRBV7-8 and J usage is TRBJ1-2; 7 bases agree with TRBD1. Trimming cost V 5 bases and J 8 bases; bases outside gene matches: 8. Germline V gene lookup returns CDR1 SGHVS and CDR2 FQNEAQ. CDR3 length equals 13 residues. The CDR3 loop is CASSRDSPGGYTF. CDR3 nucleotides: TGTGCCAGCAGCCGGGACAGCCCAGGGGGCTACACCTTC.

This clone was observed a few times. The chain carries TRBV7-9 and TRBJ1-3, with a weak D call TRBD1 (6 bases). This CDR3 region has 17 residues. Germline-derived CDR1 and CDR2 are SEHNR and FQNEAQ (reference sequence). Trimming stripped 1 base from V and 2 bases from J, with 15 bases between. Here the CDR3 reads CASSLVSGRGPGNTIYF. CDR3 bases: TGTGCCAGCAGCTTAGTGTCGGGCAGGGGCCCTGGAAACACCATATATTTT.

V and J are TRBV2 and TRBJ2-3, with 11 bases matching TRBD2. Germline trimming cut 5 bases from V and 5 bases from J; bases unmatched to any gene: 6. The CDR3 is 15 amino acids. Germline values: CDR1 SNHLY, CDR2 FYNNEI. The CDR3 DNA reads TGTGCCAGCAGTACCCTAGCGGGAGGAGTAGATACGCAGTATTTT. Encoded protein: CASSTLAGGVDTQYF.

This chain connects TRBV5-1 to TRBJ2-4; tentative D call: TRBD1 (6 bases). This CDR3 has 16 residues. V lost 2 bases to trimming and J lost 0 bases, with 12 bases between them. CDR1 is SGHRS, CDR2 YFSETQ, per germline. In DNA, the CDR3 is TGCGCCAGCAGCTTTACGACAGGCTTAGCCAAAAACATTCAGTACTTC. Translating gives CASSFTTGLAKNIQYF.

As regards this clone: At one boundary the junction diverges from the germline segment, which might be a read error. The chain joins TRBV7-7 to TRBJ2-2; perhaps TRBD1 as D (6 bases). The CDR3 contains 15 residues. Germline V gives CDR1 SSHAT, CDR2 FNYEAQ (reference sequence). CDR3 in amino acids: CASSPDRENTGELFF. CDR3 coding DNA: TGTGCTAGCAGCCCGGACAGAGAGAACACCGGGGAGCTGTTTTTT.

V usage is TRBV2 and J usage is TRBJ1-1; a possible D gene is TRBD1 (6 bases). Germline V gene data show CDR1 as SNHLY and CDR2 as FYNNEI. The CDR3 is 15 amino acids. V dropped 2 bases and J dropped 0 bases, with 10 bases sitting between them. For the CDR3, the DNA is TGTGCCAGCAGTGAACGGACAGTCATGAACACTGAAGCTTTCTTT. Its translation: CASSERTVMNTEAFF.

This clone was picked up one time. The V gene is TRBV2, the J gene TRBJ1-2, with TRBD1 matching 9 bases. CDR1 and CDR2 (germline): SNHLY, FYNNEI. The CDR3 runs 13 residues. Trimming at V came to 4 bases and at J to 6 bases, leaving 3 bases not matched to a gene. The DNA for the CDR3 is TGTGCCAGCAGTGCCGACAGGGGGAATGGCTACACCTTC. The encoded protein is CASSADRGNGYTF.

This clone was detected once. An end of the junction differs from the germline gene, which may be a read error. This chain joins TRBV19 and TRBJ2-3, with 8 positions matching TRBD1. This CDR3 has 14 amino acids. Germline assignment: CDR1 LNHDA and CDR2 SQIVND (reference sequence). The CDR3 reads CASSVDRGADTQYF. In nucleotides, the CDR3 is TGTGCCAGTAGTGTAGACAGGGGAGCAGATACGCAGTATTTT.